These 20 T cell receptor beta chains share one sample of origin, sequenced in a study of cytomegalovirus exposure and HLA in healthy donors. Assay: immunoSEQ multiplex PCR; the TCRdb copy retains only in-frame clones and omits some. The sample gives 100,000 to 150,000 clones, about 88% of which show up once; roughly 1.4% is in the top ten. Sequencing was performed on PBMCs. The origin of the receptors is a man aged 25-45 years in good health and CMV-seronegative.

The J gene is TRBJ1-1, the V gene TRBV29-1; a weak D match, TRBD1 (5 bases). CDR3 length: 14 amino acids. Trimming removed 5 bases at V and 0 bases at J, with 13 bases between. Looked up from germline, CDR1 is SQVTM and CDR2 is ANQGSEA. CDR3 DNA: TGCAGCGTTTTCCAGGGACTCGTGAACACTGAAGCTTTCTTT. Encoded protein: CSVFQGLVNTEAFF.

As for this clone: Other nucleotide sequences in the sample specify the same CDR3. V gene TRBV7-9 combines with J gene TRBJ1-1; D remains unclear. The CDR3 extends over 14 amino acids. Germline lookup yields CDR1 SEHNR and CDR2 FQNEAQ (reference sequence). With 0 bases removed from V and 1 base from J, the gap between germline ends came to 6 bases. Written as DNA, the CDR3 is TGTGCCAGCAGCTTAGCGCGTCAGAACACTGAAGCTTTCTTT. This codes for CASSLARQNTEAFF.

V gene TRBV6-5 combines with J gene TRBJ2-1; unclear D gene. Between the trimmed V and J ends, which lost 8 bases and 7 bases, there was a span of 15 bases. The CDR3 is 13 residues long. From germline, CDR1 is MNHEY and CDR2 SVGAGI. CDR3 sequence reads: CASWAGVSNEQFF. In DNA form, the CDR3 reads TGTGCCAGCTGGGCAGGCGTATCGAATGAGCAGTTCTTC.

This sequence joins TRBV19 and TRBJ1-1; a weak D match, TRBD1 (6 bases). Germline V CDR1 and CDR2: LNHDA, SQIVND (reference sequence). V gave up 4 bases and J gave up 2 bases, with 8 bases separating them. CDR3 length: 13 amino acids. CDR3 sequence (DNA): TGTGCCAGTAGTAGGGACATTAACACTGAAGCTTTCTTT. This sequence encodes CASSRDINTEAFF.

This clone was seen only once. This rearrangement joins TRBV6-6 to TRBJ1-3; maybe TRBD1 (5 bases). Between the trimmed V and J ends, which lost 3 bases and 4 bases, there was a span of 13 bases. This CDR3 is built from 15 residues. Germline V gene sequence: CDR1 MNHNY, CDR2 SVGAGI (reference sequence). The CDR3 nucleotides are TGTGCCAGCAGTTATGGAGGGGCGAGCGGAAACACCATATATTTT. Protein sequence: CASSYGGASGNTIYF.

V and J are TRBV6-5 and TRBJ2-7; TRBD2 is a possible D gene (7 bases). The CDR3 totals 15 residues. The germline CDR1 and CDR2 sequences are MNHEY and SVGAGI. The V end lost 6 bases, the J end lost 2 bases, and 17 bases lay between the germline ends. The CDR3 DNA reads TGTGCCAGCAGACCCGAGGGGGGGCTAACCTACGAGCAGTACTTC. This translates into CASRPEGGLTYEQYF.

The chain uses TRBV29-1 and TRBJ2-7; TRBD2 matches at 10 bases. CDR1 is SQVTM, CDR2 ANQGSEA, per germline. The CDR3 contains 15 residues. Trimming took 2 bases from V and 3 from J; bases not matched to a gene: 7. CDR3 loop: CSVELAGASLYEQYF. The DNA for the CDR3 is TGCAGCGTTGAACTAGCGGGAGCATCTCTCTACGAGCAGTACTTC.

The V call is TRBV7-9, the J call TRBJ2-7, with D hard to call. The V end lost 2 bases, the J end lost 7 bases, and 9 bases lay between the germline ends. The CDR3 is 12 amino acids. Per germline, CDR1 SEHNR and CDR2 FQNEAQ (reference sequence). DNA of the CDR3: TGTGCCAGCAGCTTACTCTTCCAGGAGCAGTACTTC. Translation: CASSLLFQEQYF.

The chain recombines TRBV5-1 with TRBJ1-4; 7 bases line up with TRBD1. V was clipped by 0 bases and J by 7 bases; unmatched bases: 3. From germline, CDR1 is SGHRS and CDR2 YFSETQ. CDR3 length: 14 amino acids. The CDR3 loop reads CASSLAGGGEKLFF. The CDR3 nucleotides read TGCGCCAGCAGCTTGGCAGGGGGAGGTGAAAAACTGTTTTTT.

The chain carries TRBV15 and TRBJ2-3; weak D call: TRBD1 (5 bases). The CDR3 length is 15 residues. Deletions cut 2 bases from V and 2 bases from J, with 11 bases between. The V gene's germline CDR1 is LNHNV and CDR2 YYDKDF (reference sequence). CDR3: CATSRTTGTTDTQYF. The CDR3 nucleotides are TGTGCCACCAGCAGAACTACAGGAACCACAGATACGCAGTATTTT.

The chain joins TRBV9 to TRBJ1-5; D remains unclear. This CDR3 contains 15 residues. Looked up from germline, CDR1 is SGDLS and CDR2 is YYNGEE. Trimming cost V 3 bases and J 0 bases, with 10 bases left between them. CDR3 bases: TGTGCCAGCAGCGGCTCCTCGGGTAGCAATCAGCCCCAGCATTTT. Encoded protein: CASSGSSGSNQPQHF.

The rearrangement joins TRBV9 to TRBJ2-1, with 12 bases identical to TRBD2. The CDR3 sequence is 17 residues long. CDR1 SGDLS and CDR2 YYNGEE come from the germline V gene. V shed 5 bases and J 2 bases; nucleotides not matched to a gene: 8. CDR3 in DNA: TGTGCCAGCAGTTACCAACTAGCGGGAGGCACCTACAATGAGCAGTTCTTC. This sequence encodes CASSYQLAGGTYNEQFF.

As DNA, the CDR3 is TGTGCCAGCACTATCCGGGACAGGGTATTTAACTATGGCTACACCTTC. Its protein product is CASTIRDRVFNYGYTF. V and J are TRBV5-6 and TRBJ1-2; 9 bases agree with TRBD1. The CDR3 runs 16 residues. Germline V CDR1 and CDR2: SGHDT, YYEEEE. Trimming cost V 6 bases and J 1 base; bases outside gene matches: 10.

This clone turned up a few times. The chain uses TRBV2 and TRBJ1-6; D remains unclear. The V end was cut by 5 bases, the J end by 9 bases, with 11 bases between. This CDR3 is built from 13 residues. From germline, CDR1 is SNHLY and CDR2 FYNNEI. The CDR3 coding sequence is TGTGCCAGCAGTCCAGACGCGGGTTCACCCCTCCACTTT. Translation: CASSPDAGSPLHF.

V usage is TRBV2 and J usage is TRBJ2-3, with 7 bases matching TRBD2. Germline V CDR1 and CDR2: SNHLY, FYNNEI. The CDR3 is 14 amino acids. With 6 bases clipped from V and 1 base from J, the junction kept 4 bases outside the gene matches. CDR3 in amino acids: CASRAGEGTDTQYF. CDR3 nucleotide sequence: TGTGCCAGCAGGGCGGGGGAGGGCACAGATACGCAGTATTTT.

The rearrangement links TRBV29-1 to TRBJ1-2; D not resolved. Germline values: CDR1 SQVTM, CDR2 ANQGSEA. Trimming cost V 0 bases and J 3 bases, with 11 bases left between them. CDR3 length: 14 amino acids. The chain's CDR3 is CSVEESVSYYGYTF. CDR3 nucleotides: TGCAGCGTTGAAGAGTCAGTTTCCTACTATGGCTACACCTTC.

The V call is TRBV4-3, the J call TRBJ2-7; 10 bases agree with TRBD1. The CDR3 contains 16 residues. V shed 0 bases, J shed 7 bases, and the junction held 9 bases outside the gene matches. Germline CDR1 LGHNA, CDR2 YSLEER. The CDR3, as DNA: TGCGCCAGCAGCCAAGATTCGTCAGGACAGGGGGGGGAGCAGTACTTC. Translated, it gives CASSQDSSGQGGEQYF.

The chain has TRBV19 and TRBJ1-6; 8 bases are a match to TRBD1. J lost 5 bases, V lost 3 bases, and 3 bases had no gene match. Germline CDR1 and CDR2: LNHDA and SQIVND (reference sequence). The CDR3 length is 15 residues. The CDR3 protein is CASSITGQDNSPLHF. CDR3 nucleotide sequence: TGTGCCAGTAGTATTACGGGACAGGATAATTCACCCCTCCACTTT.

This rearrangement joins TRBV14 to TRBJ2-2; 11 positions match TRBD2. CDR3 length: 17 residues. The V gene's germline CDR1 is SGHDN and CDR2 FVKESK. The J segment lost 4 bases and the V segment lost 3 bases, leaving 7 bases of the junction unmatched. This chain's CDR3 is CASSHVAGGPVTGELFF. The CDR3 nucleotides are TGTGCCAGCAGCCATGTAGCGGGAGGGCCGGTCACCGGGGAGCTGTTTTTT.

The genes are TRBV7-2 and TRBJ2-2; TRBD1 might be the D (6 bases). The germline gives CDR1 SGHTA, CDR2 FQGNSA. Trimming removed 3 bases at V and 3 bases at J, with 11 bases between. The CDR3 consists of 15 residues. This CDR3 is CASSFSGADTGELFF. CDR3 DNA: TGTGCCAGCAGCTTTTCAGGGGCCGACACCGGGGAGCTGTTTTTT.